The count of the clone carrying this TCR beta chain is one. No antigen is known for it. These data are taken from a study of cytomegalovirus exposure and HLA in healthy donors. This CDR3 has 13 amino acids. Germline CDR1 SEHNR, CDR2 FQNEAQ (reference sequence). V lost 4 bases, J lost 5 bases, and 9 bases lay in between. PCR involved 60 Vbeta and 13 Jbeta primers. The repertoire was sequenced with immunoSEQ multiplex PCR; TCRdb's copy has only in-frame clones and lacks some. The data show under 90,000 clones, with about 90% seen just once and less than 2.5% held by the top ten. Findings of the study overall: Researchers left out some V segments, among them TRBV6-2 and TRBV6-3, as indistinguishable. When analyzed later, the rates of TCR association showed variation by HLA locus, with DRB1 the most and HLA-C the fewest. In a later analysis, V- and J-gene trimming of beta chains associated with a DCLRE1C missense variant, replicated independently.

Sequences were obtained from PBMCs. The sequence derives from a man aged 18-30 years in good health and CMV-seronegative. V is TRBV7-9 and J is TRBJ2-1; D not resolved. The CDR3 region has the DNA TGTGCCAGCAGCTCGAGCGCCCACAATGAGCAGTTCTTC. As protein: CASSSSAHNEQFF.